These 17 T cell receptor beta chains came from one sample sequenced in a study of T cell responses to AZD1222 COVID-19 vaccine. The repertoire was sequenced with immunoSEQ multiplex PCR; TCRdb's copy has only in-frame clones and lacks some. The table lists 130,000 to 150,000 clones, about 89% of them singletons, with approximately 2.9% in the top ten. Material: peripheral blood, obtained on day 0 of MenACWY control vaccination. The receptor source for this set is an adult in good health.

V gene TRBV10-3 combines with J gene TRBJ1-1; TRBD1 aligns across 8 bases. CDR1 is ENHRY and CDR2 is SYGVKD in the germline V gene. Trimming took 6 bases from V and 5 from J; bases not matched to a gene: 11. The CDR3 sequence is 15 residues long. The CDR3 nucleotides read TGTGCCATCAGCGGTCCGGGACAGGATGGAACTGAAGCTTTCTTT. Translated: CAISGPGQDGTEAFF.

This chain joins TRBV20-1 and TRBJ1-4; tentatively, D is TRBD1 (6 bases). The CDR3 loop spans 15 amino acids. Germline loops: CDR1 DFQATT, CDR2 SNEGSKA (reference sequence). V was clipped by 3 bases and J by 2 bases, with 13 bases between them. The DNA for the CDR3 is TGCAGTGCTAGTGCGGGGGCAATGACTAATGAAAAACTGTTTTTT. This gives the protein CSASAGAMTNEKLFF.

This chain connects TRBV10-3 to TRBJ2-3, with 7 bases that match TRBD2. CDR3 length equals 12 residues. Unmatched junction bases numbered 1, after V lost 10 bases and J lost 0 bases. Germline V CDR1 and CDR2: ENHRY, SYGVKD. For the CDR3, the DNA is TGTGCCAGTAGCGGGAGCACAGATACGCAGTATTTT. As protein: CASSGSTDTQYF.

This clone was detected only a few times. CDR3 residues: CASTPGLAGNEQFF. The CDR3 DNA sequence: TGTGCCAGCACCCCGGGACTAGCGGGCAATGAGCAGTTCTTC. This chain joins TRBV6-8 and TRBJ2-1, with 12 bases identical to TRBD2. V shed 7 bases, J shed 6 bases, and the junction held 4 bases outside the gene matches. CDR1 MNHGY and CDR2 SAAAGT come from the germline V gene. The CDR3 length is 14 residues.

The V gene is TRBV27, the J gene TRBJ1-2, with TRBD1 matching 9 bases. Germline CDR1 is MNHEY and CDR2 is SMNVEV (reference sequence). V was clipped by 6 bases and J by 6 bases; unmatched bases: 11. The CDR3 covers 15 residues. The CDR3 region is CASRRDRDPPHGYTF. DNA of the CDR3: TGTGCCAGCAGACGGGACAGGGACCCACCCCATGGCTACACCTTC.

The rearrangement joins TRBV11-1 to TRBJ2-1, with 8 bases aligning to TRBD2. This CDR3 is 15 amino acids long. J gave up 2 bases and V 1 base, and 1 base lay outside the gene matches. Germline CDR1 and CDR2: SGHAT and FQDESV (reference sequence). The DNA of the CDR3 is TGTGCCAGCAGCTTAGGGCGGGGGGCCTACAATGAGCAGTTCTTC. As protein: CASSLGRGAYNEQFF.

The table lists this clone with a count of one. This rearrangement joins TRBV6-1 to TRBJ1-6, with TRBD1 matching 7 bases. This CDR3 has 20 amino acids. Trimming cost V 0 bases and J 2 bases; bases outside gene matches: 13. Germline CDR1 MNHNS, CDR2 SASEGT. The CDR3 here is CASSEAPLQGSGTYNSPLHF. CDR3 in DNA: TGTGCCAGCAGTGAAGCCCCCCTACAGGGGTCGGGGACCTATAATTCACCCCTCCACTTT.

The CDR3 reads CASSLPPDHYGYTF. The CDR3 nucleotides read TGTGCCAGCAGTTTACCTCCAGACCACTATGGCTACACCTTC. The gene calls are TRBV28 and TRBJ1-2; D gene unclear. Trimming left V 2 bases short and J 3 bases short, with 10 bases between. Germline CDR1 MDHEN, CDR2 SYDVKM. The CDR3 totals 14 residues.

This sequence joins TRBV12-3 or TRBV12-4 and TRBJ1-2, with D possibly being TRBD1 (5 bases). With 3 bases removed from V and 8 bases from J, the gap between germline ends came to 13 bases. CDR3 length: 13 residues. The CDR3 DNA sequence: TGTGCCAGCAGTTTCGGGGGACTGGGCGGCTACACCTTC. It is translated as CASSFGGLGGYTF.

The chain uses TRBV20-1 and TRBJ1-5, with TRBD1 matching 10 bases. The CDR3 is 17 amino acids. CDR1 and CDR2 from the germline V gene are DFQATT and SNEGSKA (reference sequence). The V gene end was trimmed by 3 bases and the J gene end by 2 bases; junction bases not matched to a gene: 10. CDR3 nucleotides: TGCAGTGCTAGTAGGGACAGGGGAAGGGGAGGCAATCAGCCCCAGCATTTT. Amino acids: CSASRDRGRGGNQPQHF.

The V gene is TRBV30, the J gene TRBJ1-5; possibly TRBD1 for D (5 bases). The CDR3 sequence is 16 residues long. Per the germline V gene, CDR1 is GTSNPN and CDR2 is SVGIG (reference sequence). V was trimmed by 2 bases and J by 5 bases, leaving 19 bases between them. The CDR3 region has the DNA TGTGCCTGGAGTTGGTCAGGGATTCAAACCGATCAGCCCCAGCATTTT. It codes for CAWSWSGIQTDQPQHF.

The chain employs TRBV6-2 or TRBV6-3 and TRBJ2-2, with 8 nucleotides matching TRBD1. The CDR3 length is 16 residues. V shed 0 bases, J shed 4 bases, and the junction held 4 bases outside the gene matches. Germline V gives CDR1 MNHEY, CDR2 SVGEGT. In DNA form, the CDR3 reads TGTGCCAGCAGTTACTCGATCGGACAGGGCACCGGGGAGCTGTTTTTT. This sequence encodes CASSYSIGQGTGELFF.

The chain has TRBV30 and TRBJ1-1; no reliable D call. Per the germline V gene, CDR1 is GTSNPN and CDR2 is SVGIG (reference sequence). The CDR3 is 12 amino acids. V was shortened by 3 bases and J by 5 bases, with 10 bases between the two germline ends. The DNA of the CDR3 is TGTGCCTGGAGCAAACGGGAGACTGAAGCTTTCTTT. Protein: CAWSKRETEAFF.

The rearrangement uses TRBV28 and TRBJ1-1; tentatively, D is TRBD1 (5 bases). V was cut by 8 bases and J by 3 bases, with 19 bases left in between. CDR3 size: 15 residues. The germline V gene has CDR1 MDHEN and CDR2 SYDVKM. CDR3 sequence (DNA): TGTGCCAGCCTACTTCCCCAGGGTGGGGACACTGAAGCTTTCTTT. Protein product: CASLLPQGGDTEAFF.

The chain recombines TRBV19 with TRBJ1-5; 9 nucleotides agree with TRBD1. The V gene end was trimmed by 4 bases and the J gene end by 3 bases; junction bases not matched to a gene: 4. Germline loops: CDR1 LNHDA, CDR2 SQIVND (reference sequence). This CDR3 is 15 amino acids long. The CDR3 here is CASSTRDRANQPQHF. CDR3 DNA: TGTGCCAGTAGTACAAGGGACAGGGCCAATCAGCCCCAGCATTTT.

This clone was counted a few times. The V and J genes are TRBV7-9 and TRBJ1-2; weak D call: TRBD1 (6 bases). The germline V and J ends were trimmed by 1 base and 4 bases, with 25 bases remaining between them. Germline lookup yields CDR1 SEHNR and CDR2 FQNEAQ (reference sequence). The CDR3 contains 19 residues. This CDR3 reads CASSLGRDITEATAYGYTF. Here the CDR3 DNA reads TGTGCCAGCAGCTTAGGTCGGGACATCACCGAAGCTACCGCCTATGGCTACACCTTC.

The J gene is TRBJ2-1, the V gene TRBV11-3; D is possibly TRBD2 (6 bases). The CDR3 is made up of 16 amino acids. The ends were cut back, 5 bases at V and 2 bases at J, with 16 bases in the middle. Germline CDR1 SGHNT, CDR2 YENEEA. The CDR3 DNA reads as TGTGCCAGCAGCCCCGCCGGGACTTTAGCCTACAATGAGCAGTTCTTC. This translates into CASSPAGTLAYNEQFF.